The 16 T cell receptor beta chains presented below share a single source sample, sequenced in a study of blood T cell repertoires in COVID-19 (dated by TCRdb to about 2020). Library preparation used the immunoSEQ multiplex PCR assay. Held by TCRdb, this immuneACCESS table contains in-frame sequences only and omits some clones. Under half of the omission traces to an unresolved V gene where checked; the cause of the rest is unknown. The sample table lists a few hundred thousand clones, 90% of them with a count of one. The top ten clonotypes cover 6.5% to 8% of the sample. Material: peripheral blood. Source of these receptors: a woman under 40 with COVID-19, enrolled during active disease.

The gene calls are TRBV29-1 and TRBJ1-6; TRBD1 agrees at 9 bases. The germline V gene has CDR1 SQVTM and CDR2 ANQGSEA. V shed 8 bases, J shed 7 bases, and the junction held 9 bases outside the gene matches. The CDR3 loop spans 14 amino acids. CDR3 DNA: TGCAGCATCCGGGACAGGGATCTGAATTCACCCCTCCACTTT. It is translated as CSIRDRDLNSPLHF.

V gene TRBV5-5 combines with J gene TRBJ2-7, with D perhaps matching TRBD2 (6 bases). Per germline, CDR1 SGHKS and CDR2 YYEKEE (reference sequence). The CDR3 covers 15 residues. V was trimmed by 0 bases and J by 2 bases, leaving 12 bases between them. CDR3 in DNA: TGTGCCAGCAGCTTGGCCAGGGACTCAACCTACGAGCAGTACTTC. Amino acids: CASSLARDSTYEQYF.

The chain joins TRBV30 to TRBJ1-1; D unclear. The CDR3 has 13 amino acids. Trimming removed 2 bases from V and 4 bases from J, with 11 bases in between. Germline V gene data show CDR1 as GTSNPN and CDR2 as SVGIG (reference sequence). CDR3 in DNA: TGTGCCTGGAGTCCGACCCCGGGCACTGAAGCTTTCTTT. Translating gives CAWSPTPGTEAFF.

V and J are TRBV5-4 and TRBJ2-2; TRBD2 agrees at 10 bases. The J segment lost 5 bases and the V segment lost 2 bases, leaving 6 bases of the junction unmatched. The CDR3 consists of 16 residues. Germline loops: CDR1 SGHNT, CDR2 YYREEE (reference sequence). This CDR3 reads CASSFKAGGKTGELFF. The DNA of the CDR3 is TGTGCCAGCAGCTTCAAAGCGGGAGGGAAAACCGGGGAGCTGTTTTTT.

The chain is built from TRBV6-8 and TRBJ1-2; 7 bases match TRBD1. Germline V CDR1 and CDR2: MNHGY, SAAAGT. This CDR3 is 13 amino acids long. V was pared by 9 bases and J by 7 bases, with 11 bases of the junction left unmatched. Here the CDR3 DNA reads TGTGCCAGAGCACAGGGGTGTGTAGTTGGCTACACCTTC. This codes for CARAQGCVVGYTF.

This clone was seen a single time. The V and J genes are TRBV30 and TRBJ1-5, with D perhaps matching TRBD1 (5 bases). V dropped 0 bases and J dropped 2 bases, with 14 bases sitting between them. The length of the CDR3 is 16 residues. The germline gives CDR1 GTSNPN, CDR2 SVGIG (reference sequence). CDR3 bases: TGTGCCTGGAGTGTACCCGGGGGGTACGGCAATCAGCCCCAGCATTTT. It specifies CAWSVPGGYGNQPQHF.

CDR3 bases: TGTGCCAGCAGCGCGGACAGGGGGCTGAATGGCTACACCTTC. It encodes CASSADRGLNGYTF. This sequence joins TRBV5-4 and TRBJ1-2, with TRBD1 identical over 11 bases. J lost 6 bases, V lost 4 bases, and 5 bases had no gene match. Germline V CDR1 and CDR2: SGHNT, YYREEE (reference sequence). This CDR3 has 14 residues.

The V and J genes are TRBV2 and TRBJ2-5, with D perhaps matching TRBD1 (6 bases). The CDR3 consists of 15 residues. The V gene's germline CDR1 is SNHLY and CDR2 FYNNEI. Between the trimmed V and J ends, which lost 5 bases and 1 base, there was a span of 14 bases. This chain's CDR3 is CASSPSRQVQETQYF. The CDR3 DNA is TGTGCCAGCAGTCCCTCCCGACAGGTCCAAGAGACCCAGTACTTC. Complete variable domain (other parts from reference TRBV2 and TRBJ2-5): EPEVTQTPSHQVTQMGQEVILRCVPISNHLYFYWYRQILGQKVEFLVSFYNNEISEKSEIFDDQFSVERPDGSNFTLKIRSTKLEDSAMYFCASSPSRQVQETQYFGPGTRLLVL.

The CDR3 is CASSLQGASNEQYF. The CDR3 nucleotides read TGTGCCAGCAGTCTACAGGGGGCGTCAAACGAGCAGTACTTC. This chain uses TRBV6-2 or TRBV6-3 with TRBJ2-7; 9 nucleotides agree with TRBD1. CDR1 is MNHEY, CDR2 SVGEGT, per germline. J was trimmed by 5 bases and V by 5 bases; bases with no gene match: 7. The CDR3 is 14 amino acids.

The gene calls are TRBV18 and TRBJ2-7; TRBD2 aligns across 8 bases. There are 18 residues in the CDR3. Germline CDR1 KGHSH, CDR2 LQKENI. The V segment lost 4 bases and the J segment 5 bases; nucleotides outside the gene matches: 19. CDR3 sequence reads: CASSRSPGSGSFFHEQYF. CDR3 coding DNA: TGTGCCAGCTCACGATCACCCGGCAGCGGGAGTTTCTTCCACGAGCAGTACTTC.

This rearrangement joins TRBV15 to TRBJ1-3; D perhaps matches TRBD1 (6 bases). Per the germline V gene, CDR1 is LNHNV and CDR2 is YYDKDF (reference sequence). The length of the CDR3 is 15 residues. Trimming took 0 bases from V and 7 from J, leaving 13 bases between them. The CDR3: CATSRDLGQGNTIYF. The CDR3, as DNA: TGTGCCACCAGCAGAGATCTAGGTCAGGGGAACACCATATATTTT.

V gene TRBV19 combines with J gene TRBJ1-4; D perhaps matches TRBD1 (5 bases). The CDR3 sequence is 13 residues long. Trimming stripped 4 bases from V and 7 bases from J, with 10 bases between. Looked up from germline, CDR1 is LNHDA and CDR2 is SQIVND (reference sequence). CDR3 protein: CASSRPGFEKLFF. The CDR3 nucleotides read TGTGCCAGTAGTAGGCCAGGGTTTGAAAAACTGTTTTTT.

V and J are TRBV7-8 and TRBJ1-1; TRBD1 matches 9 bases. From germline, CDR1 is SGHVS and CDR2 FQNEAQ. CDR3 size: 15 residues. Trimming took 2 bases from V and 5 from J; bases not matched to a gene: 6. CDR3 region: CASSLTTGGGTEAFF. CDR3 bases: TGTGCCAGCAGCTTAACGACAGGGGGAGGTACTGAAGCTTTCTTT.

V gene TRBV7-9 combines with J gene TRBJ1-2; D call uncertain. Trimming removed 3 bases at V and 0 bases at J, with 11 bases between. The germline gives CDR1 SEHNR, CDR2 FQNEAQ (reference sequence). The CDR3 runs 15 residues. In DNA, the CDR3 is TGTGCCAGCAGCTTCTATGACGGAGCTAACTATGGCTACACCTTC. This encodes CASSFYDGANYGYTF.

The chain is built from TRBV30 and TRBJ2-7; 13 bases map to TRBD2. Trimming removed 2 bases from V and 5 bases from J; junction bases left unmatched: 9. Germline loops: CDR1 GTSNPN, CDR2 SVGIG (reference sequence). This CDR3 comprises 16 residues. The chain's CDR3 is CAWSSGLAGVRNEQYF. CDR3 DNA: TGTGCCTGGAGTTCCGGACTAGCGGGAGTCAGGAACGAGCAGTACTTC.

This clone is medium-sized (0.01 to 0.1%) within its sample. The chain has TRBV10-1 and TRBJ2-2; 7 nucleotides match TRBD1. Germline CDR1 WNHNN, CDR2 SYGVQD (reference sequence). The CDR3 has 14 residues. Trimming removed 4 bases from V and 4 bases from J; junction bases left unmatched: 3. The CDR3 coding sequence is TGCGCCAGCAGTGGTGACAGGGTCACCGGGGAGCTGTTTTTT. Its translation: CASSGDRVTGELFF.